This entry is about one T cell receptor beta chain. This clone appeared a few times. Its antigen target is currently unknown. Per-base quality was not reported, and no clone a single base away is much larger than it. V and J are trimmed by 7 bases and 4 bases, and the gene matches miss 11 bases of the junction. The CDR3 numbers 16 residues from cysteine through phenylalanine. Only the CDR3 portion is preserved as DNA: 48 bases, with reading frame beginning at the first base. According to the germline V gene, CDR1 reads SGHTA and CDR2 reads FQGNSA. This sample was taken from a study of beta chain features in type 1 diabetes (dated by TCRdb to the late 2010s). Study-wide context: No differences in mean age, gender distribution, total cell number or subset yield were found between patients and healthy donors. A total of roughly 100 million sorted cells were examined across all samples, and a strong correlation was observed between cell number per subset and RNA yield. The study compared the TCRB repertoires of sorted circulating CD4+ T cell subsets in recently diagnosed type 1 diabetes patients with those in matched healthy donors. Regulatory and stem cell-like memory subsets were isolated from only 8 patients and about eight healthy donors, whereas naive and central memory subsets came from all 30 or so donors. The full study reports these points: Naive, central memory and regulatory TCRB repertoires appeared to be more alike among patients than among healthy donors. Sequencing cDNA rather than genomic DNA could over-represent highly expressing activated cells, although activation and CD3 levels did not differ between groups. At VDJ recombination sites, type 1 diabetes patients had fewer insertions and more deleted nucleotides, which implies abnormalities in thymic rearrangement. In all four CD4+ subsets, TCRB CDR3 length was moderately but significantly shorter in type 1 diabetes patients. PCR might favor shorter templates, but patient and control samples were amplified and corrected together, so any skew would affect both groups equally. Because small numbers of individuals were included in the HLA sub-analyses, any influence of HLA type on TCRB rearrangement was left unresolved.

All of the isolated RNA was reverse transcribed with the High Capacity cDNA Reverse Transcription Kit, so expressed TCRB transcripts were sequenced. Deep immunoSEQ sequencing was performed on naive, central memory and regulatory T cell samples, with an average of roughly 3.6 million total reads per sample. Sorted cells were lysed in RLT buffer and RNA was extracted with DNase-treated RNeasy Micro or Mini kits, depending on cell number. To prevent cross-contamination, each cell subset was processed individually, whereas patient and healthy donor samples were processed jointly. The immunoSEQ multiplex PCR was used to amplify TCRB sequences from cDNA, generating 87-bp fragments that spanned the CDR3 region. Sequencing of the amplicons was performed on the Illumina HiSeq platform. Under the source paper's analysis protocol: Synthetic template baselines were used to correct PCR bias computationally, reads within Hamming distance 2 were collapsed, and singletons that could not be merged were discarded. Reads were aligned against IMGT so that V, D and J genes, CDR3 length and insertions or deletions at six rearrangement sites could be assigned. Within each subset, clonotype counts were normalized to sorted cell number, after which true diversity and Gini coefficients were computed with the tcR R package. The overlap coefficient, calculated on TCRB nucleotide sequences, was used to quantify repertoire sharing. As a proxy for the pre-selection repertoire, out-of-frame TCRB sequences from naive cells were analyzed. TCRdb re-hosts the immuneACCESS table, in-frame sequences only. Its copies lack some clones; in the studies checked, an unresolved V gene accounts for under half of them, and the cause for the rest is not known. V and J calls and clone size are those listed in that table; D and trimming were worked out from the DNA. Present in this sample are about 620,000 clones, 15% to 19% of which were seen just once. The ten largest clones add up to 0.09% to 0.095% of the sample.

From each donor, a single peripheral blood sample of around 120 mL on average was drawn into heparinised tubes. A BD FACSAria II and a panel including CD45RO, CCR7, CD25, CD127, CD95 and CD27 were used to sort naive, central memory, regulatory and stem cell-like memory CD4+ T cells. Purity was above 95% for every sorted population. PBMCs were isolated right away by Lymphoprep density gradient centrifugation and were stained directly, without culture. So that batch effects would be minimized, each experiment stained and sorted samples in pairs, pairing one healthy donor with one patient. The chain is encoded by TRBV7-2 joined to TRBJ2-1, and 9 bases in between align with TRBD2. The sample taken for sequencing was naive CD4+ T cells from blood. Reading the label with the study, this specimen's cell subset or site is: true naive CD4+ T cells. This receptor was identified in a man in his late teens or twenties in good health. The nucleotide sequence reads as follows: TGTGCCAGCAAATTAGGCGGGGGGGCTCTGTACAATGAGCAGTTCTTC. Translated, this gives CASKLGGGALYNEQFF. Outside the CDR3, residues come from the reference TRBV7-2 and TRBJ2-1 proteins, so the full variable domain is: GAGVSQSPSNKVTEKGKDVELRCDPISGHTALYWYRQSLGQGLEFLIYFQGNSAPDKSGLPSDRFSAERTGGSVSTLTIQRTQQEDSAVYLCASKLGGGALYNEQFFGPGTRLTVL.